The 18 T cell receptor beta chains below all came from one sample that was sequenced in a study of blood T cell repertoires in COVID-19. Libraries were prepared by immunoSEQ multiplex PCR; TCRdb keeps only in-frame clonotypes and omits some of them. The sample includes almost 400,000 clones, over 75% of them seen just once. Sequenced sample: PBMCs or T cells enriched from blood (not recorded which). The receptors come from a woman in her thirties with acute COVID-19.

CDR3 sequence (DNA): TGTGCCAGCAGTTCAGATTTGGGGCGCAACATTCAGTACTTC. Translated, it gives CASSSDLGRNIQYF. V usage is TRBV27 and J usage is TRBJ2-4; the D gene is possibly TRBD1 (5 bases). V gave up 4 bases and J gave up 7 bases, with 14 bases separating them. This CDR3 region has 14 residues. Germline CDR1 is MNHEY and CDR2 is SMNVEV (reference sequence).

This clone was observed a single time. The chain has TRBV15 and TRBJ1-1; D is possibly TRBD1 (6 bases). The ends were cut back, 1 base at V and 5 bases at J, with 14 bases in the middle. Germline CDR1 LNHNV, CDR2 YYDKDF (reference sequence). The CDR3 sequence is 15 residues long. The CDR3 DNA reads as TGTGCCACCAGCAGAGGGGGAGGGGGAGGAACTGAAGCTTTCTTT. Amino acid sequence: CATSRGGGGGTEAFF.

The chain uses TRBV6-5 and TRBJ1-2; 7 nucleotides align to TRBD1. Germline trimming cut 6 bases from V and 0 bases from J; bases unmatched to any gene: 7. This CDR3 is built from 15 residues. Germline V gene data show CDR1 as MNHEY and CDR2 as SVGAGI. The CDR3 nucleotides are TGTGCCAGCAGACGAACCGACAGGGCTAACTATGGCTACACCTTC. It codes for CASRRTDRANYGYTF.

The chain joins TRBV12-5 to TRBJ1-1; tentative D call: TRBD1 (6 bases). Trimming took 6 bases from V and 4 from J, leaving 15 bases between them. Germline CDR1 and CDR2: LGHNT and FRNRAP. This CDR3 comprises 14 residues. Here the CDR3 reads CASGPTGLLTEAFF. In nucleotides, the CDR3 is TGTGCTAGTGGCCCGACAGGTCTTCTCACTGAAGCTTTCTTT.

The V call is TRBV2, the J call TRBJ1-5; D gene ambiguous. V was shortened by 6 bases and J by 0 bases, with 12 bases between the two germline ends. CDR1 is SNHLY and CDR2 is FYNNEI in the germline V gene. The CDR3 extends over 15 amino acids. This CDR3 reads CASRVGGNSNQPQHF. CDR3 coding DNA: TGTGCCAGCAGGGTAGGCGGGAATAGCAATCAGCCCCAGCATTTT.

V is TRBV7-2 and J is TRBJ2-2; 9 positions agree with TRBD1. With V trimmed by 5 bases and J by 6 bases, 10 bases remained unmatched. CDR3 size: 16 residues. The germline V gene encodes CDR1 SGHTA and CDR2 FQGNSA. CDR3 bases: TGTGCCAGCAGCATCCATTGGGACAGGGAGGCCGGGGAGCTGTTTTTT. Translated, it gives CASSIHWDREAGELFF.

This clone was seen a handful of times. The chain links TRBV5-5 to TRBJ2-7, with D possibly being TRBD1 (7 bases). Germline values: CDR1 SGHKS, CDR2 YYEKEE (reference sequence). This CDR3 has 14 amino acids. Between the trimmed V and J ends, which lost 5 bases and 2 bases, there was a span of 14 bases. CDR3 nucleotides: TGTGCCAGCAGTTCAGGGGGGACCCCCTACGAGCAGTACTTC. It is translated as CASSSGGTPYEQYF. The variable domain in full, completed from reference TRBV5-5 and TRBJ2-7, reads DAGVTQSPTHLIKTRGQQVTLRCSPISGHKSVSWYQQVLGQGPQFIFQYYEKEERGRGNFPDRFSARQFPNYSSELNVNALLLGDSALYLCASSSGGTPYEQYFGPGTRLTVT.

This clone was detected only once. J is TRBJ1-1 and V is TRBV3-1 (or the pseudogene TRBV3-2); 11 positions agree with TRBD1. CDR3 length: 15 residues. Germline CDR1 LGHDT, CDR2 YNNKEL (reference sequence). With 2 bases clipped from V and 10 bases from J, the junction kept 9 bases outside the gene matches. The chain's CDR3 is CASSQYRDRGSGAFF. The CDR3 DNA is TGTGCCAGCAGCCAATACCGGGACAGGGGGTCGGGAGCTTTCTTT.

This chain uses TRBV12-5 with TRBJ2-3; 12 positions match TRBD1. This CDR3 has 15 amino acids. Germline V gives CDR1 LGHNT, CDR2 FRNRAP. The trim removed 1 base at V and 11 bases at J, leaving 7 bases unmatched. DNA for the CDR3: TGTGCTAGTGGTTTGGGAGGGACAGGGGGCGAGAGGCAGTATTTT. Its protein is CASGLGGTGGERQYF.

The chain is built from TRBV4-3 and TRBJ2-1, with D possibly matching TRBD2 (5 bases). Between the trimmed V and J ends, which lost 4 bases and 8 bases, there was a span of 15 bases. CDR3 size: 14 residues. Germline values: CDR1 LGHNA, CDR2 YSLEER. The CDR3 DNA sequence: TGCGCCAGCAGCCCTGGGAGCGCGTTCGATGAGCAGTTCTTC. Residues: CASSPGSAFDEQFF.

The chain employs TRBV29-1 and TRBJ1-1; D might be TRBD1 (6 bases). The germline gives CDR1 SQVTM, CDR2 ANQGSEA. The V and J ends lost 5 bases and 4 bases respectively, with 23 bases between them. CDR3 size: 16 residues. In DNA, the CDR3 is TGCAGCGTTCTCCCCTGGGGACGGCAGGGGACCACTGAAGCTTTCTTT. The encoded protein is CSVLPWGRQGTTEAFF.

The chain links TRBV19 to TRBJ2-1; TRBD1 might be the D (6 bases). Trimming left V 0 bases short and J 8 bases short, with 14 bases between. Germline CDR1 is LNHDA and CDR2 is SQIVND (reference sequence). The CDR3 sequence is 15 residues long. In nucleotides, the CDR3 is TGTGCCAGTAGTATAGAGGTGCAGGGGACGTATGAGCAGTTCTTC. Its protein product is CASSIEVQGTYEQFF.

This clone showed up just once. The rearrangement links TRBV2 to TRBJ1-3; D is perhaps TRBD1 (5 bases). This CDR3 is 15 amino acids long. Trimming shortened V by 1 base and J by 2 bases, and 9 bases separated the two germline ends. Germline V gene data show CDR1 as SNHLY and CDR2 as FYNNEI. The CDR3 is CASSEDWGAGNTIYF. The DNA of the CDR3 is TGTGCCAGCAGTGAAGATTGGGGGGCTGGAAACACCATATATTTT.

V is TRBV5-8 and J is TRBJ1-5; no firm D call. The V end lost 1 base, the J end lost 7 bases, and 6 bases lay between the germline ends. From germline, CDR1 is SGHTS and CDR2 YDEGEE. This CDR3 region has 12 residues. CDR3 loop: CASSLTVQPQHF. The CDR3 bases are TGTGCCAGCAGCTTGACTGTCCAGCCCCAGCATTTT.

V gene TRBV24-1 combines with J gene TRBJ1-5; D is possibly TRBD1 (6 bases). With 3 bases removed from V and 4 bases from J, the gap between germline ends came to 12 bases. Germline lookup yields CDR1 KGHDR and CDR2 SFDVKD. This CDR3 is built from 15 residues. This CDR3 is CATSDPRQVNQPQHF. CDR3 nucleotides: TGTGCCACCAGTGATCCGAGACAGGTGAATCAGCCCCAGCATTTT.

Details on this clone: This sample also contains other DNA sequences that code for the same CDR3. The chain carries TRBV3-1 (or the pseudogene TRBV3-2) and TRBJ1-1, with D perhaps TRBD1 (6 bases). Germline V gives CDR1 LGHDT, CDR2 YNNKEL (reference sequence). The CDR3 length is 13 residues. The V and J ends lost 6 bases and 1 base respectively, with 9 bases between them. The CDR3 sequence: CASSRGQNTEAFF. DNA for the CDR3: TGTGCCAGCAGTAGGGGACAGAACACTGAAGCTTTCTTT.

This rearrangement joins TRBV24-1 to TRBJ2-1; 7 nucleotides agree with TRBD1. Trimming at V came to 9 bases and at J to 12 bases, leaving 13 bases not matched to a gene. Per germline, CDR1 KGHDR and CDR2 SFDVKD. CDR3 length equals 13 residues. The CDR3 DNA sequence: TGTGCCACCGAGGAGTACCGGGACAGAGGGCAGTTCTTC. Translated, it gives CATEEYRDRGQFF.

The chain has TRBV6-5 and TRBJ2-2; possible D gene TRBD1, 6 bases. From germline, CDR1 is MNHEY and CDR2 SVGAGI. This CDR3 region has 14 residues. The V end lost 5 bases, the J end lost 5 bases, and 12 bases lay between the germline ends. Here the CDR3 reads CASSRDTKTGELFF. The CDR3 DNA reads as TGTGCCAGCAGTCGGGACACCAAGACCGGGGAGCTGTTTTTT.